Presented here are 28 T cell receptor beta chains from one specimen sequenced in a study of CD8+CD57+ T cells in acquired aplastic anemia. Patients who underwent sequencing had shown CD8+CD57+ cell expansion by flow cytometry. Profiling that covered TCR beta VDJ and CDR3 relied on genomic DNA as its template. TCRdb recomputed calls from the reads with MiXCR, one row per CDR3 protein. The sample includes 150,000 or so distinct CDR3 sequences, around half of them seen just once. Sequences were obtained from sorted CD4+, CD8+, or CD8+CD57+ T cells (not recorded which) from PBMCs. Receptor source: a human donor with aplastic anemia.

The DNA for the CDR3 is TGCAGCGTTGAGGGACAGGGGGCACCCGGCGAGCAGTACTTC. Its translation: CSVEGQGAPGEQYF. This chain joins TRBV29-1 and TRBJ2-7; 12 nucleotides line up with TRBD1. The CDR3 totals 14 residues. Trimming took 3 bases from V and 6 from J; bases not matched to a gene: 6. Germline V gene lookup returns CDR1 SQVTM and CDR2 ANQGSEA.

A word on this clonotype: One junction end does not reproduce the germline sequence, and a read error may be involved. The chain joins TRBV29-1 to TRBJ2-3; D is possibly TRBD2 (6 bases). The CDR3 covers 15 residues. CDR1 is SQVTM, CDR2 ANQGSEA, per germline. CDR3 region: CSVVPSGTSTDTQSF. The DNA of the CDR3 is TGCAGCGTTGTACCCAGCGGCACTAGCACAGATACGCAGTCTTTT.

This chain joins TRBV20-1 and TRBJ1-2; D unclear. The CDR3 is made up of 12 amino acids. Trimming shortened V by 6 bases and J by 4 bases, and 12 bases separated the two germline ends. Germline CDR1 DFQATT, CDR2 SNEGSKA (reference sequence). The CDR3: CSAMPGSYGYTF. The CDR3 nucleotides read TGCAGTGCGATGCCTGGGAGCTATGGCTACACCTTC.

This rearrangement joins TRBV7-9 to TRBJ1-4; 7 bases are shared with TRBD1. J gave up 8 bases and V 5 bases, and 8 bases lay outside the gene matches. Per germline, CDR1 SEHNR and CDR2 FQNEAQ (reference sequence). The length of the CDR3 is 14 residues. The CDR3 DNA reads as TGTGCCAGCAGCCCTCCGACAGGGCGGGAAAAACTGTTTTTT. Translating it yields CASSPPTGREKLFF.

In the case of this clonotype: A much more abundant neighbour one base away suggests this may be a read error. The V call is TRBV27, the J call TRBJ1-5; 7 positions agree with TRBD1. Trimming cost V 6 bases and J 2 bases; bases outside gene matches: 1. The CDR3 is 13 amino acids. Germline V gene lookup returns CDR1 MNHEY and CDR2 SMNVEV (reference sequence). This chain's CDR3 is CASRTGRNQPQHF. The CDR3 DNA reads as TGTGCCAGCAGGACAGGGCGCAATCAGCCCCAGCATTTT.

The chain is built from TRBV7-9 and TRBJ2-2; D gene unclear. The CDR3 has 10 residues. In germline, CDR1 is SEHNR, CDR2 FQNEAQ (reference sequence). Trimming removed 4 bases from V and 9 bases from J, with 3 bases in between. This chain's CDR3 is CASSYRELFF. The CDR3 DNA is TGTGCCAGCAGCTACCGGGAGCTGTTTTTT.

This clonotype was recorded many times. The V call is TRBV7-6, the J call TRBJ2-1; D tentatively fits TRBD1 or TRBD2 (5 bases each). The CDR3 is 12 amino acids. The germline V and J ends were trimmed by 1 base and 15 bases, with 13 bases remaining between them. Germline lookup yields CDR1 SGHVS and CDR2 FNYEAQ. The CDR3 coding sequence is TGTGCCAGCAGCTTAGGTGGGGGTAGCACGTTCTTC. Translating gives CASSLGGGSTFF.

This clonotype was found many times. The V and J genes are TRBV5-1 and TRBJ2-5; weak D call: TRBD1 (5 bases). The CDR3 runs 15 residues. Trimming took off 0 bases at V and 3 bases at J, with 12 bases between the two ends. The germline V gene encodes CDR1 SGHRS and CDR2 YFSETQ. The CDR3 loop is CASSLVPEGEETQYF. The CDR3 coding sequence is TGCGCCAGCAGCTTGGTTCCAGAAGGGGAAGAGACCCAGTACTTC.

The V and J genes are TRBV19 and TRBJ2-5; TRBD1 aligns across 7 bases. Germline CDR1 LNHDA, CDR2 SQIVND (reference sequence). V lost 5 bases, J lost 2 bases, and 8 bases stayed unmatched. This CDR3 is 15 amino acids long. This CDR3 reads CASSLTPGQQETQYF. CDR3 DNA sequence: TGTGCCAGTAGTCTAACTCCGGGACAGCAAGAGACCCAGTACTTC.

In its sample, this clonotype was seen once. An end of the junction does not agree with germline; a read error may underlie this. The chain uses TRBV11-2 and TRBJ2-3; D perhaps matches TRBD2 (5 bases). Germline loops: CDR1 SGHAT, CDR2 FQNNGV. This CDR3 has 16 amino acids. In DNA, the CDR3 is TGTGCCAGCAGCTCGCGGTACGGCTCTAGCACAGATACGCACTATTTT. Translated: CASSSRYGSSTDTHYF. Full variable domain (outside the CDR3, taken from reference TRBV11-2 and TRBJ2-3): EAGVAQSPRYKIIEKRQSVAFWCNPISGHATLYWYQQILGQGPKLLIQFQNNGVVDDSQLPKDRFSAERLKGVDSTLKIQPAKLEDSAVYLCASSSRYGSSTDTHYFGPGTRLTVL.

This chain connects TRBV27 to TRBJ1-5; TRBD1 matches at 8 bases. The CDR3 sequence is 16 residues long. V lost 5 bases and J lost 7; bases outside the gene matches: 13. Germline V gene data show CDR1 as MNHEY and CDR2 as SMNVEV (reference sequence). The DNA of the CDR3 is TGTGCCAGCAGTCACTTCGCAGGGGGCGCGCGGCAGCCCCAGCATTTT. As protein: CASSHFAGGARQPQHF.

V and J are TRBV7-9 and TRBJ2-7; D unclear. V gave up 1 base and J gave up 5 bases, with 15 bases separating them. The germline V gene encodes CDR1 SEHNR and CDR2 FQNEAQ (reference sequence). This CDR3 region has 15 residues. DNA for the CDR3: TGTGCCAGCAGCTTAGGCGGCAGACCTGGGGACGAGCAGTACTTC. It is translated as CASSLGGRPGDEQYF. The variable domain in full, with the rest retrieved from reference TRBV7-9 and TRBJ2-7, is DTGVSQNPRHKITKRGQNVTFRCDPISEHNRLYWYRQTLGQGPEFLTYFQNEAQLEKSRLLSDRFSAERPKGSFSTLEIQRTEQGDSAMYLCASSLGGRPGDEQYFGPGTRLTVT.

This chain joins TRBV20-1 and TRBJ2-1; the match to TRBD2 covers 7 bases. Germline lookup yields CDR1 DFQATT and CDR2 SNEGSKA (reference sequence). V gave up 0 bases and J gave up 15 bases; unmatched junction bases: 5. The CDR3 is 11 residues long. This CDR3 is CSARDGRVGFF. As DNA, the CDR3 is TGCAGTGCTAGAGATGGGAGGGTTGGGTTCTTC.

This clonotype showed up just once. The chain uses TRBV15 and TRBJ2-1; D not certain. The length of the CDR3 is 16 residues. Germline V CDR1 and CDR2: LNHNV, YYDKDF (reference sequence). Trimming pared 1 base from V and 1 base from J, leaving 11 bases between. The CDR3 region has the DNA TGTGCCACCAGCAGAGGGGTGGTGCGTTCCTACAATGAGCAGTTCTTC. It translates to CATSRGVVRSYNEQFF.

The CDR3 here is CASNEDQDYEQYF. DNA for the CDR3: TGTGCCAGCAACGAGGATCAAGACTACGAGCAGTACTTC. The V gene is TRBV5-6, the J gene TRBJ2-7, with D uncertain. Germline CDR1 and CDR2: SGHDT and YYEEEE. The CDR3 is made up of 13 amino acids. V lost 6 bases to trimming and J lost 3 bases, with 13 bases between them.

This clonotype has at least ten counts. The chain has TRBV4-1 and TRBJ1-1, with 8 bases lining up with TRBD1. The CDR3 runs to 13 residues. Germline lookup yields CDR1 MGHRA and CDR2 YSYEKL. The V and J ends lost 6 bases and 4 bases, in that order; junction bases with no gene match: 4. CDR3: CASRPTGGTEAFF. The CDR3 nucleotides read TGCGCCAGCAGGCCTACAGGGGGCACTGAAGCTTTCTTT.

In its sample, this clonotype was seen once. The V and J genes are TRBV11-1 and TRBJ2-7, with 7 bases lining up with TRBD1. Germline values: CDR1 SGHAT, CDR2 FQDESV (reference sequence). This CDR3 is 17 amino acids long. J gave up 1 base and V 4 bases, and 13 bases lay outside the gene matches. The CDR3, as DNA: TGTGCCAGCAGCTACTTGGAGAGGGGGCGTCCGTCCTACGAGCAGTACTTC. Translated: CASSYLERGRPSYEQYF.

This chain connects TRBV25-1 to TRBJ1-2; D gene unclear. The length of the CDR3 is 14 residues. The germline V gene has CDR1 MGHDK and CDR2 SYGVNS. Trimming removed 7 bases from V and 0 bases from J, with 12 bases in between. DNA for the CDR3: TGTGCCAGCACGGACGTAGAAGCTAACTATGGCTACACCTTC. Protein product: CASTDVEANYGYTF.

This clonotype has more than one count but fewer than ten. The V call is TRBV10-3, the J call TRBJ1-3; D not resolved. Germline CDR1 ENHRY, CDR2 SYGVKD. There are 15 residues in the CDR3. Trimming stripped 2 bases from V and 0 bases from J, with 8 bases between. DNA for the CDR3: TGTGCCATCAGTGAGCGTACGCTCTCTGGAAACACCATATATTTT. It translates to CAISERTLSGNTIYF.

As regards this clonotype: With a much larger clone just one base away, this may be a read error. The chain uses TRBV13 and TRBJ1-2; 9 bases map to TRBD1. The ends lost 4 bases at V and 9 bases at J; junction bases unmatched: 12. The V gene's germline CDR1 is PRHDT and CDR2 FYEKMQ (reference sequence). This CDR3 has 15 amino acids. For the CDR3, the DNA is TGTGCCAGCAGCTGGGGACAGGGTGCTGTAGATAGCTACACCTTC. This encodes CASSWGQGAVDSYTF.

The chain links TRBV4-3 to TRBJ1-1, with D maybe TRBD1 (6 bases). Looked up from germline, CDR1 is LGHNA and CDR2 is YSLEER. V shed 0 bases and J shed 0 bases, with 17 bases lying between them. The CDR3 has 18 amino acids. The CDR3: CASSQEAGGGVMNTEAFF. The CDR3 DNA sequence: TGCGCCAGCAGCCAAGAGGCTGGAGGGGGAGTGATGAACACTGAAGCTTTCTTT.

This clonotype was seen a handful of times. V gene TRBV24-1 combines with J gene TRBJ2-7; maybe TRBD1 (6 bases). In germline, CDR1 is KGHDR, CDR2 SFDVKD. This CDR3 is 12 amino acids long. Trimming took 7 bases from V and 4 from J, leaving 10 bases between them. The CDR3 loop is CATSPTGYEQYF. The CDR3 DNA follows: TGTGCCACCAGCCCGACAGGTTACGAGCAGTACTTC.

The chain uses TRBV7-8 and TRBJ1-4; D ambiguous. V shed 3 bases and J shed 8 bases, with 10 bases lying between them. Germline V gene lookup returns CDR1 SGHVS and CDR2 FQNEAQ. The CDR3 consists of 13 residues. The CDR3 DNA is TGTGCCAGCAGCTTCTCGCGGCTAGAAAAACTGTTTTTT. Protein sequence: CASSFSRLEKLFF.

This clonotype was recorded many times. V usage is TRBV10-2 and J usage is TRBJ2-2; 7 bases match TRBD2. In germline, CDR1 is WSHSY, CDR2 SAAADI. V shed 8 bases and J 6 bases; nucleotides not matched to a gene: 9. The CDR3 runs to 14 residues. CDR3 sequence: CASLLKGLAGELFF. Written as DNA, the CDR3 is TGCGCCAGCCTCCTAAAAGGACTAGCCGGGGAGCTGTTTTTT.

The V gene is TRBV29-1, the J gene TRBJ2-7; either TRBD1 or TRBD2 may supply D (6 bases each). Trimming pared 1 base from V and 3 bases from J, leaving 10 bases between. Germline V lookup: CDR1 SQVTM, CDR2 ANQGSEA. There are 13 residues in the CDR3. CDR3 nucleotides: TGCAGCGTTGAAGGTGGAGGGGGCTACGAGCAGTACTTC. Protein sequence: CSVEGGGGYEQYF.

This clonotype has a count of ten or more. The chain combines TRBV24-1 with TRBJ1-2; 7 positions match TRBD1. CDR3 length: 16 residues. J lost 3 bases, V lost 4 bases, and 10 bases had no gene match. The germline V gene encodes CDR1 KGHDR and CDR2 SFDVKD. The chain's CDR3 is CATSDSSGGSDYGYTF. The CDR3 DNA sequence: TGTGCCACCAGTGACTCCTCAGGGGGGAGCGACTATGGCTACACCTTC.

Turning to this clonotype: In this CDR3 the conserved last residue, phenylalanine or tryptophan, is missing, so a read error is likely. This sequence joins TRBV5-4 and TRBJ2-1; 10 bases fit TRBD1. Germline-derived CDR1 and CDR2 are SGHNT and YYREEE (reference sequence). The CDR3 spans 16 residues. J lost 5 bases, V lost 0 bases, and 5 bases had no gene match. Written as DNA, the CDR3 is TGTGCCAGCAGCTTGGGGACAGGGGGTCCTAACAATGAGCAGTTCTAC. This gives the protein CASSLGTGGPNNEQFY.

The table lists this clonotype with many counts. V and J are TRBV7-3 and TRBJ1-4, with D unclear. Per germline, CDR1 SGHTA and CDR2 FQGTGA. The CDR3 sequence is 16 residues long. Trimming left V 1 base short and J 0 bases short, with 9 bases between. CDR3 bases: TGTGCCAGCAGCTTAATCGGGGTGTCAACTAATGAAAAACTGTTTTTT. Protein product: CASSLIGVSTNEKLFF.